The clone carrying this TCR beta chain came up a few times. This sample is part of a study of blood T cell repertoires in COVID-19. The wider study: The samples span acute and convalescent COVID-19 from the United States, Italy and Spain. Sources were T cells, B-cell-depleted T cells, or PBMCs; the material itself was cDNA or gDNA.

As handled by the study authors: Amplification with reference gene primers provided the estimates of nucleated cell counts. The table came from immunoSEQ multiplex PCR; TCRdb's copy has only in-frame clones and leaves some out. Clone size and V and J calls were adopted from that table, with D and trimming inferred from the DNA. The data show 120,000 to 150,000 clones, with more than 80% seen just once and 9.5% to 12% held by the top ten. With 1 base removed from V and 5 bases from J, the gap between germline ends came to 7 bases. The CDR3 is made up of 14 amino acids. In germline, CDR1 is SGHNT, CDR2 YYREEE (reference sequence).

The chain couples TRBV5-4 to TRBJ1-6; D ambiguous. This TCR came from a woman over 75 with acute or convalescent COVID-19. The sequenced sample consisted of peripheral blood. The CDR3 sequence is CASSLSQDNSPLHF. The CDR3 DNA follows: TGTGCCAGCAGCTTGTCCCAGGATAATTCACCCCTCCACTTT.